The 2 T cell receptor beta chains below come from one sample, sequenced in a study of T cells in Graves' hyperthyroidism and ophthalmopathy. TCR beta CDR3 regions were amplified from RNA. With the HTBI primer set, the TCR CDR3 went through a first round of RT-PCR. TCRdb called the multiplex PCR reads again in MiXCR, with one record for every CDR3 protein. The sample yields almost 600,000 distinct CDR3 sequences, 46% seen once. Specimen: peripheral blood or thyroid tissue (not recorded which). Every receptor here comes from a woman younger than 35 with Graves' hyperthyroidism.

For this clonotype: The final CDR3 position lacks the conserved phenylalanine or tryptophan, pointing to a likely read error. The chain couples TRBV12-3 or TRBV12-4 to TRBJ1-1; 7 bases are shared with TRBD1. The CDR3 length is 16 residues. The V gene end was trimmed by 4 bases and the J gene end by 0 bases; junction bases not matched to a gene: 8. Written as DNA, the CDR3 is TGTGCCAGCAGTTGGGAACAGGGGATATTGAACACTGAAGCTTTCTCT. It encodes CASSWEQGILNTEAFS.

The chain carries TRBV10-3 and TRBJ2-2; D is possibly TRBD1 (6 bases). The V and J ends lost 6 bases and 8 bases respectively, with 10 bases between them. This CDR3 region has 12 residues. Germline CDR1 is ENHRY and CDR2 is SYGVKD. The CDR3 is CAIRTGTGELFF. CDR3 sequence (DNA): TGTGCCATCAGAACCGGGACAGGGGAGCTGTTTTTT.